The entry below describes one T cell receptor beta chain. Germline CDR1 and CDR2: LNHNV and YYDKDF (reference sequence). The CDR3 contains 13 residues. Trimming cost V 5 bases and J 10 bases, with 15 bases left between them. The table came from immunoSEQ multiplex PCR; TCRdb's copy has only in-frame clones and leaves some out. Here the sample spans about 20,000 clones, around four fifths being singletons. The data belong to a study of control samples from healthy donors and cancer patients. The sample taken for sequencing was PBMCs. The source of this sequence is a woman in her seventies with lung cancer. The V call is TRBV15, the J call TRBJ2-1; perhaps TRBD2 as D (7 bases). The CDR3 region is CATSGGGLLEQFF. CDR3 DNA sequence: TGTGCCACCAGCGGGGGGGGGCTACTCGAGCAGTTCTTC.